The following is a T cell receptor (beta chain) sequence with its context. Its antigen is unknown. The data were taken from a study of CD8+ T cells in alopecia areata. Overall study results and limits: Scalp sample data also include resident alphabeta T cells from normal skin. Clonality in lesional scalp, especially alopecia totalis/universalis, exceeded that of normal scalp.

Reverse transcribed after extraction, RNA yielded cDNA as the sequencing template. Produced via immunoSEQ multiplex PCR; TCRdb's table is partial and in-frame only. The data hold some 30,000 clones, with over 65% observed a single time. This TCR derives from a human donor with alopecia areata. Specimen: NKG2D-low CD8+ T cells sorted from blood.

In DNA, the CDR3 is TGTGCCAGCAGTGGCCCTAGCGGGAGGATCCTCGGCGACACCGGGGAGCTGTTTTTT. This encodes CASSGPSGRILGDTGELFF. The chain employs TRBV6-1 and TRBJ2-2; 11 bases are a match to TRBD2. Trimming took 4 bases from V and 3 from J; bases not matched to a gene: 13. Germline CDR1 and CDR2: MNHNS and SASEGT. The CDR3 totals 19 residues.